The clone carrying this TCR beta chain was seen a handful of times. Its specificity is unknown. The data stem from a study of regulatory T cells in long-lasting Graves disease. Study-wide results and caveats: Patients whose Graves' disease persisted exhibited lower TCR diversity than those newly diagnosed.

The sample's time point: newly diagnosed GD, antithyroid drugs for less than 3 months. TCR sequences were obtained from RNA taken from PBMCs. Patients all came to the study from an endocrinology department in Xi'an, China. For TCR beta, libraries came from iRepertoire HTBI primers and Arm-PCR of CDR3 regions. TCRdb independently ran MiXCR on the multiplex PCR reads; one entry per CDR3 protein. Found here are 520,000 or so distinct CDR3 sequences, 12% of them singletons; the top ten hold roughly 8.9%. These records were also assigned to another study, of T cells in Graves' hyperthyroidism and ophthalmopathy.

The sequencing used peripheral blood mononuclear cells (PBMCs), collected at new diagnosis, from a patient treated with antithyroid drugs. This sequence originates from a woman younger than 45 with Graves disease.

Here the CDR3 DNA reads TGCGCCAGCAGCACAGGGGCGAGGGGATCACCCCTCCACTTT. Protein product: CASSTGARGSPLHF. The chain carries TRBV4-1 and TRBJ1-6; 7 bases line up with TRBD1. Germline V gene data show CDR1 as MGHRA and CDR2 as YSYEKL. V lost 5 bases, J lost 10 bases, and 8 bases stayed unmatched. This CDR3 is 14 amino acids long.